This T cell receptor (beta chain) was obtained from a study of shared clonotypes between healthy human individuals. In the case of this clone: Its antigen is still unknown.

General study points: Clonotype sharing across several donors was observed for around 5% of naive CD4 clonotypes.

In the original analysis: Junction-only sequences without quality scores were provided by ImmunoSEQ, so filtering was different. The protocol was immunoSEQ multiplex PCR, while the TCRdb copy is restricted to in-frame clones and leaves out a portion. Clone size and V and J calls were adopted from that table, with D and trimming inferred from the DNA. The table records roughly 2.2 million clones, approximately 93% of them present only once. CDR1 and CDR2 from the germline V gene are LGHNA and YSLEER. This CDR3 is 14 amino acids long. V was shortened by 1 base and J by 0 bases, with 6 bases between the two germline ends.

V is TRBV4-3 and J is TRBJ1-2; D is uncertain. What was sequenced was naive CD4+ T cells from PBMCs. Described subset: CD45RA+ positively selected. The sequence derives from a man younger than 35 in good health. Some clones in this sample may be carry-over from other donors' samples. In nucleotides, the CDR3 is TGCGCCAGCAGCCAAGCGGGGACTAACTATGGCTACACCTTC. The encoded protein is CASSQAGTNYGYTF.